This T cell receptor (beta chain) was recovered during a study of blood T cell repertoires in COVID-19 (dated by TCRdb to the early 2020s). For the study in its entirety: Recovered participants in ImmuneRACE Cohort 3 were defined by two consecutive negative NP/OP PCR tests, clearance by a healthcare professional, or resolution of symptoms. A de-identified subject ID, COVID-19 status, age in years and sex were almost always included in the sample metadata. The samples were drawn from two sources: the first 160 participants of the ongoing ImmuneRACE study, and some 1,300 subjects contributed by 6 global collaborators. Where HLA class I and class II types were available, the types were taken from metadata supplied by the sample provider, not from assay-based typing. The prospective study material was composed of cDNA or gDNA derived from T cells, B-cell-depleted T cells, or PBMCs. The repertoires were released in a freely available public database intended as a resource for research on the immune response to SARS-CoV-2. The collaborator samples originated in the United States, Italy and Spain and spanned the acute and convalescent phases of COVID-19. The dataset comprised deeply sampled blood TCRbeta repertoires from subjects exposed to, actively infected with, or recovered from COVID-19. Overall study outcomes, separate from this receptor: Clinical and demographic metadata were provided uncurated, with the amount varying by source and participant.

As to this clone: Its cognate antigen has yet to be identified. No much larger clonotype is one base removed from it; base qualities were not supplied.

TCRbeta CDR3 regions were amplified from genomic DNA using the immunoSEQ Assay, a bias-controlled multiplex PCR. In the source study's methods: Within the assay, amplification of reference gene primers was used to estimate how many nucleated cells each sample contained. To quantify the absolute abundance of each unique TCRbeta CDR3 rearrangement, sequence reads were collapsed and filtered. For each sample, productive Simpson clonality was calculated by taking the square root of Simpson's diversity index across productive rearrangements. This immuneACCESS table, as held by TCRdb, lists in-frame sequences with V and J called but not all clones. Of the missing ones, under half trace to an unresolved V gene in checked studies; the others have no known cause. V and J calls and clone size are those listed in that table; D and trimming were worked out from the DNA. In this sample the table shows a few hundred thousand clones, over 75% of which occur a single time. The ten largest clones capture 1.9% of the sample.

V is cut by 6 bases and J by 2 bases, and the space between the germline ends is 19 bases. The CDR3 spans 16 residues, from the cysteine through the phenylalanine. Of all the DNA, just the CDR3 is kept, 48 bases in frame from base 1. CDR1 and CDR2 (MNHEY, SMNVEV) derive from the germline V gene (reference sequence). Participants in the prospective study were enrolled through a virtual design, were aged roughly 18 to 90 years, and lived in fewer than 30 United States geographic areas. In the prospective study, cohorts were assigned on the basis of participant-reported clinical history obtained from a screening survey and a study questionnaire. Each participant in the prospective study had whole blood, serum and a nasopharyngeal or oropharyngeal swab collected by mobile phlebotomists. Prospective study participants could optionally give additional blood draws and questionnaires over an approximately two-month period. Blood samples from the prospective study were shipped frozen or at room temperature prior to DNA extraction.

Sequenced input: PBMCs or T cells enriched from blood (not recorded which). The chain is made from TRBV27 and TRBJ1-2; a tentative D match to TRBD1 spans 5 bases. The sequence derives from a man aged 40-55 years in a cohort exposed to, infected with or recovered from COVID-19 (not recorded which). DNA sequence: TGTGCCAGCAGCCGAGAAGCCGACAGACACAACTATGGCTACACCTTC. This codes for CASSREADRHNYGYTF.